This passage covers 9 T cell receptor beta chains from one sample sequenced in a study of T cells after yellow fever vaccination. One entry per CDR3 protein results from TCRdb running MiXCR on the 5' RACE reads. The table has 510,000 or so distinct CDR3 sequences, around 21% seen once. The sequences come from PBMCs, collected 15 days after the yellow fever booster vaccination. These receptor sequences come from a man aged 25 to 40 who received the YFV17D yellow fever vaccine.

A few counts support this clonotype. In nucleotides, the CDR3 is TGTGCCAGCAGCGCGGGACGGGGAACTAATGAAAAACTGTTTTTT. It yields the protein CASSAGRGTNEKLFF. The chain employs TRBV7-9 and TRBJ1-4, with D perhaps TRBD1 (5 bases). V gave up 5 bases and J gave up 1 base, with 11 bases separating them. The CDR3 consists of 15 residues. Germline CDR1 is SEHNR and CDR2 is FQNEAQ (reference sequence).

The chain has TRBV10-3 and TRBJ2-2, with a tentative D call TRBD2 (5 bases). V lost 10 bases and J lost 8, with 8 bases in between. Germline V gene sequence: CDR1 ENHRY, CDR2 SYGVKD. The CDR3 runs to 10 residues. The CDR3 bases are TGTGCCAGCAGCGGAGGGGAGCTGTTTTTT. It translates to CASSGGELFF.

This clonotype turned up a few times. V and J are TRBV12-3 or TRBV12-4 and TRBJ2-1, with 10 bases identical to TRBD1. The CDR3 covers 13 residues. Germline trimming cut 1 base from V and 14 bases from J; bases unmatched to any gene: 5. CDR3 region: CASSLGGQGVEFF. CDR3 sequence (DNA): TGTGCCAGCAGTTTAGGTGGACAGGGGGTTGAGTTCTTC.

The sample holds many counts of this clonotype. CDR3 protein: CASTTTANSYEQYF. Here the CDR3 DNA reads TGTGCCAGCACCACTACGGCCAATTCCTACGAGCAGTACTTC. The chain links TRBV7-2 to TRBJ2-7; no clear D. This CDR3 spans 14 amino acids. The V end lost 7 bases, the J end lost 1 base, and 14 bases lay between the germline ends. CDR1 is SGHTA, CDR2 FQGNSA, per germline.

The CDR3, as DNA: TGTGCCAGCAGCGCAACCGGACAGGGCGGAGGCGAGCAGTACTTC. It is translated as CASSATGQGGGEQYF. The chain uses TRBV7-3 and TRBJ2-7; 8 bases line up with TRBD1. The germline CDR1 and CDR2 sequences are SGHTA and FQGTGA. The V segment lost 5 bases and the J segment 6 bases; nucleotides outside the gene matches: 12. The CDR3 is 15 residues long.

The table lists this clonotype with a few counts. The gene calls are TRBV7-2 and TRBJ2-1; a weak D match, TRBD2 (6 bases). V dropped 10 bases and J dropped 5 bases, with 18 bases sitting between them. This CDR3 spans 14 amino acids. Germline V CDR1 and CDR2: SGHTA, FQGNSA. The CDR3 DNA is TGTGCCACCTACAGTAGGGACTCTCACAATGAGCAGTTCTTC. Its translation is CATYSRDSHNEQFF. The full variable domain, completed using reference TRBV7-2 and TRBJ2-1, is GAGVSQSPSNKVTEKGKDVELRCDPISGHTALYWYRQSLGQGLEFLIYFQGNSAPDKSGLPSDRFSAERTGGSVSTLTIQRTQQEDSAVYLCATYSRDSHNEQFFGPGTRLTVL.

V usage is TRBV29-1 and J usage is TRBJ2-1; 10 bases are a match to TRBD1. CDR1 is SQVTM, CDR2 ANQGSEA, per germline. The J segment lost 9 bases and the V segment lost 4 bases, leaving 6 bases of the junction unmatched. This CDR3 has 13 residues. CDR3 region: CSVGQGAGSEQFF. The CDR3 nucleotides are TGCAGCGTTGGACAGGGGGCTGGAAGTGAGCAGTTCTTC.

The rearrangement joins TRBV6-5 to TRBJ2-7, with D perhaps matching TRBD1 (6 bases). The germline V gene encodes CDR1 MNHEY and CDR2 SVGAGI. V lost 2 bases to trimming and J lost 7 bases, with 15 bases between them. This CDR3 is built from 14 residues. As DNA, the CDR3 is TGTGCCAGCAGTTACGATCGGACAGAGGGGGAGCAGTACTTC. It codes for CASSYDRTEGEQYF.

CDR3 DNA: TGCAGTGGCCGGACTGGAGAGACCCAGTACTTC. Translation: CSGRTGETQYF. The genes are TRBV20-1 and TRBJ2-5; tentatively, D is TRBD2 (5 bases). The germline gives CDR1 DFQATT, CDR2 SNEGSKA (reference sequence). This CDR3 is 11 amino acids long. V lost 7 bases and J lost 4, with 10 bases in between.